What follows describes a single T cell receptor (beta chain). This entry comes from a study of blood T cell repertoires in COVID-19. In the study overall: Material from acute and convalescent COVID-19 was sourced from the United States, Italy and Spain.

Within the 2 weeks before study entry, each person in the exposed group met a COVID-19 case. Produced via immunoSEQ multiplex PCR; TCRdb's table is partial and in-frame only. Of 250,000 to 300,000 clones listed, around 83% are singletons. Sequencing was performed on PBMCs or T cells enriched from blood (not recorded which). This clonotype originated in a woman aged 45-60 years who had been exposed to COVID-19.

CDR3 coding DNA: TGTGCCAGCTCACCGGCCGGGGGGGCGGATACGCAGTATTTT. Translation: CASSPAGGADTQYF. The gene calls are TRBV18 and TRBJ2-3; the match to TRBD2 covers 8 bases. CDR3 length: 14 amino acids. With V trimmed by 3 bases and J by 6 bases, 5 bases remained unmatched. In germline, CDR1 is KGHSH, CDR2 LQKENI.